These 5 T cell receptor beta chains were all obtained from the same sample, sequenced in a study of blood T cells in healthy people across ages. The second PCR ran roughly 6 to 12 cycles with a sample-barcoded 5' primer and J-beta primers. TCRdb fed the 5' RACE reads into MiXCR, producing one record per CDR3 protein. The sample lists about 780,000 distinct CDR3 sequences, 20% to 30% seen once, with around 3% in the top ten. The same specimen was also included in a second study, on T cells of mothers and their children.

The sequencing input was blood. The source of these receptors is a boy between 10 and 17 years old in good health.

The gene calls are TRBV12-3 or TRBV12-4 and TRBJ2-1; TRBD2 matches 14 bases. The J call may be incorrect, as the DNA end agrees better with TRBJ2-5. CDR3 length: 16 amino acids. CDR3 DNA: TGTGCCAGCAGTAAGACTAGCGGGGGGGCCGAGGAGACCCAGTACTTC. Translated, it gives CASSKTSGGAEETQYF.

This clonotype was recorded a few times. V and J are TRBV20-1 and TRBJ2-1; 9 nucleotides line up with TRBD1. The ends lost 5 bases at V and 7 bases at J; junction bases unmatched: 9. The CDR3 is 14 amino acids. CDR1 is DFQATT and CDR2 is SNEGSKA in the germline V gene (reference sequence). The CDR3 is CSAPPGQGGNEQFF. CDR3 bases: TGCAGTGCTCCTCCGGGACAGGGTGGTAATGAGCAGTTCTTC.

This chain uses TRBV10-3 with TRBJ1-5; D might be TRBD1 (6 bases). The CDR3 runs to 16 residues. The germline gives CDR1 ENHRY, CDR2 SYGVKD. V was clipped by 2 bases and J by 4 bases, with 15 bases between them. Here the CDR3 DNA reads TGTGCCATCAGTGAGAACGGGGGCGGTGATAATCAGCCCCAGCATTTT. Protein sequence: CAISENGGGDNQPQHF.

This chain uses TRBV21-1 with TRBJ1-2; TRBD1 is the table's D call, not checked against the DNA. TRBV21-1 is given as a pseudogene. The CDR3 loop spans 16 amino acids. The CDR3 sequence is CASSARAPDSNYGYTF. The CDR3 DNA follows: TGTGCCAGCAGCGCCCGAGCCCCGGACAGTAACTATGGCTACACCTTC.

The J gene is TRBJ1-1, the V gene TRBV2; possible D gene TRBD1, 5 bases. Germline CDR1 SNHLY, CDR2 FYNNEI. With 3 bases removed from V and 5 bases from J, the gap between germline ends came to 10 bases. This CDR3 contains 13 residues. The CDR3 region has the DNA TGTGCCAGCAGTGAGGGGGAAGGAACTGAAGCTTTCTTT. Its translation is CASSEGEGTEAFF.